These T cell receptor beta chains were read from a single sample in a study of identical twins. TCRdb re-analysed the 5' RACE reads in MiXCR, keeping a single row per CDR3 protein. The sample comprises under 500,000 distinct CDR3 sequences, around an eighth of which are singletons, and approximately 1% rests with the top ten. This same sample was also taken into another study, of yellow fever vaccine responses in identical twins.

Sequencing was carried out using CD4+ T cells sorted from blood. The receptors were sampled from a woman under 30 in good health. Each CDR3 is given with its conserved first and last residue. Each record gives: clone size, V gene, CDR3 length, D gene, J gene, CDR3 protein, CDR3 DNA. A D gene is named only where the DNA matches it firmly. A clone size is listed for some rows: how often the clone was seen (once, few, many), or a class if it is expanded.

clone size: few
V gene: TRBV11-2
CDR3 length: 15
D gene: TRBD1
J gene: TRBJ2-5
CDR3 protein: CASSPRTGPQETQYF
CDR3 DNA: TGTGCCAGCAGCCCCAGGACAGGTCCGCAAGAGACCCAGTACTTC

clone size: few
V gene: TRBV20-1
CDR3 length: 16
D gene: TRBD2
J gene: TRBJ2-2
CDR3 protein: CSARVAGGPNTGELFF
CDR3 DNA: TGCAGTGCTAGGGTAGCGGGAGGGCCTAACACCGGGGAGCTGTTTTTT

clone size: once
V gene: TRBV11-2
CDR3 length: 14
D gene: NA
J gene: TRBJ2-1
CDR3 protein: CASSLISVNNEQFF
CDR3 DNA: TGTGCCAGCAGCTTAATTTCGGTTAACAATGAGCAGTTCTTC

clone size: few
V gene: TRBV5-1
CDR3 length: 15
D gene: NA
J gene: TRBJ2-2
CDR3 protein: CASSPLRGSTGELFF
CDR3 DNA: TGCGCCAGCAGCCCCCTACGGGGGTCGACCGGGGAGCTGTTTTTT

clone size: NA
V gene: TRBV2
CDR3 length: 15
D gene: TRBD1
J gene: TRBJ2-7
CDR3 protein: CASSYGTEITYEQYF
CDR3 DNA: TGTGCCAGCAGTTATGGGACAGAAATCACCTACGAGCAGTACTTC

clone size: NA
V gene: TRBV19
CDR3 length: 16
D gene: NA
J gene: TRBJ2-3
CDR3 protein: CASSTTGTFPGDTQYF
CDR3 DNA: TGTGCCAGTAGTACGACAGGGACTTTCCCTGGTGATACGCAGTATTTT

clone size: NA
V gene: TRBV5-1
CDR3 length: 14
D gene: NA
J gene: TRBJ2-7
CDR3 protein: CASSDGGGDYEQYF
CDR3 DNA: TGCGCCAGCAGCGATGGAGGGGGGGACTACGAGCAGTACTTC

clone size: NA
V gene: TRBV10-3
CDR3 length: 13
D gene: TRBD1
J gene: TRBJ2-7
CDR3 protein: CAISGTDSYEQYF
CDR3 DNA: TGTGCCATCTCGGGGACAGATTCCTACGAGCAGTACTTC

clone size: few
V gene: TRBV20-1
CDR3 length: 15
D gene: TRBD1
J gene: TRBJ2-7
CDR3 protein: CSARDGGQATYEQYF
CDR3 DNA: TGCAGTGCTAGAGATGGGGGACAGGCCACCTACGAGCAGTACTTC

clone size: NA
V gene: TRBV27
CDR3 length: 15
D gene: NA
J gene: TRBJ2-7
CDR3 protein: CASRLVAWGRYEQYF
CDR3 DNA: TGTGCCAGCAGGTTGGTGGCCTGGGGGAGGTACGAGCAGTACTTC

clone size: few
V gene: TRBV6-5
CDR3 length: 13
D gene: NA
J gene: TRBJ2-7
CDR3 protein: CASSYGFPGEQYF
CDR3 DNA: TGTGCCAGCAGTTACGGCTTCCCGGGAGAGCAGTACTTC

clone size: NA
V gene: TRBV6-1
CDR3 length: 17
D gene: NA
J gene: TRBJ1-6
CDR3 protein: CASSLPRRSSYNSPLHF
CDR3 DNA: TGTGCCAGCAGCCTTCCACGGAGGAGCTCCTATAATTCACCCCTCCACTTT

clone size: NA
V gene: TRBV12-3/TRBV12-4
CDR3 length: 17
D gene: NA
J gene: TRBJ2-3
CDR3 protein: CASSLALGQGSTDTQYF
CDR3 DNA: TGTGCCAGCAGTTTAGCGCTGGGGCAGGGGAGCACAGATACGCAGTATTTT

clone size: NA
V gene: TRBV12-3/TRBV12-4
CDR3 length: 19
D gene: TRBD2
J gene: TRBJ2-5
CDR3 protein: CASSLGRLAGIMNQETQYF
CDR3 DNA: TGTGCCAGCAGTTTAGGGCGACTAGCGGGCATCATGAATCAAGAGACCCAGTACTTC

clone size: many
V gene: TRBV28
CDR3 length: 16
D gene: NA
J gene: TRBJ2-1
CDR3 protein: CASSLPRPGGYNEQFF
CDR3 DNA: TGTGCCAGCAGCCTCCCGAGGCCTGGGGGATACAATGAGCAGTTCTTC

clone size: NA
V gene: TRBV24-1
CDR3 length: 15
D gene: TRBD1
J gene: TRBJ1-5
CDR3 protein: CATSGGQGRDQPQHF
CDR3 DNA: TGTGCCACCAGTGGGGGACAGGGTCGTGATCAGCCCCAGCATTTT

clone size: many
V gene: TRBV12-3/TRBV12-4
CDR3 length: 15
D gene: TRBD1
J gene: TRBJ2-2
CDR3 protein: CASSRDRGGTGELFF
CDR3 DNA: TGTGCCAGCAGCCGAGACAGGGGTGGGACCGGGGAGCTGTTTTTT

clone size: few
V gene: TRBV2
CDR3 length: 15
D gene: NA
J gene: TRBJ2-3
CDR3 protein: CASSDRGSSTDTQYF
CDR3 DNA: TGTGCCAGCAGTGACCGGGGGAGTAGCACAGATACGCAGTATTTT

clone size: NA
V gene: TRBV7-2
CDR3 length: 17
D gene: NA
J gene: TRBJ2-7
CDR3 protein: CASSFSPGGLEWREQYF
CDR3 DNA: TGTGCCAGCAGCTTCAGCCCAGGGGGGCTTGAGTGGCGGGAGCAGTACTTC

clone size: few
V gene: TRBV5-5
CDR3 length: 16
D gene: TRBD2
J gene: TRBJ2-3
CDR3 protein: CASSLASGGARNTQYF
CDR3 DNA: TGTGCCAGCAGCTTGGCTAGCGGGGGGGCCAGAAATACGCAGTATTTT

clone size: NA
V gene: TRBV20-1
CDR3 length: 12
D gene: NA
J gene: TRBJ2-7
CDR3 protein: CSALTAPYEQYF
CDR3 DNA: TGCAGTGCTCTGACGGCACCCTACGAGCAGTACTTC

clone size: NA
V gene: TRBV4-3
CDR3 length: 14
D gene: NA
J gene: TRBJ2-7
CDR3 protein: CASSQGRVVYEQYF
CDR3 DNA: TGCGCCAGCAGCCAAGGCAGGGTCGTTTACGAGCAGTACTTC

clone size: NA
V gene: TRBV6-1
CDR3 length: 13
D gene: TRBD1
J gene: TRBJ1-5
CDR3 protein: CAGSQGAVPPQHF
CDR3 DNA: TGTGCCGGATCACAGGGGGCGGTCCCGCCCCAGCATTTT

clone size: few
V gene: TRBV7-2
CDR3 length: 15
D gene: NA
J gene: TRBJ2-7
CDR3 protein: CASSSRMVNPYEQYF
CDR3 DNA: TGTGCCAGCAGCTCTCGGATGGTTAACCCTTACGAGCAGTACTTC

clone size: NA
V gene: TRBV24-1
CDR3 length: 22
D gene: NA
J gene: TRBJ2-1
CDR3 protein: CATWTSFLAFRVIRSSYNEQFF
CDR3 DNA: TGTGCCACTTGGACCTCGTTTCTGGCTTTTAGGGTGATCCGGAGCTCCTACAATGAGCAGTTCTTC

clone size: few
V gene: TRBV3-1
CDR3 length: 11
D gene: NA
J gene: TRBJ2-2
CDR3 protein: CASSQVSELFF
CDR3 DNA: TGTGCCAGCAGCCAAGTTTCAGAGCTGTTTTTT

clone size: NA
V gene: TRBV20-1
CDR3 length: 12
D gene: TRBD1
J gene: TRBJ1-4
CDR3 protein: CSAKGGGEKLFF
CDR3 DNA: TGCAGTGCTAAAGGGGGCGGTGAAAAACTGTTTTTT